This TCR beta chain was captured in a study of prognosis after radiotherapy for stage I lung cancer. Collection of peripheral blood, in a volume of 5 to 7.5 milliliters, was performed at each of two time points. CDR3 length: 15 residues. Germline V gene lookup returns CDR1 KGHSH and CDR2 LQKENI. The V gene end was trimmed by 3 bases and the J gene end by 9 bases; junction bases not matched to a gene: 8. From genomic DNA, TCR beta CDR3 was amplified by two-round multiplex PCR. Used in first-round PCR were primers specific to each TRBV and TRBJ gene. Using its own MiXCR run on the multiplex PCR reads, TCRdb lists one record per CDR3 protein. The sample has tens of thousands of distinct CDR3 sequences, roughly a quarter seen once. This clonotype has at least ten counts.

This sequence was found in a donor aged 50 or older with non-small cell lung cancer. The chain employs TRBV18 and TRBJ2-1; 10 bases align to TRBD1. The sequencing used PBMCs, collected before or after stereotactic body radiation therapy (not recorded which). The CDR3 loop reads CASSPSRDRGGEQFF. DNA for the CDR3: TGTGCCAGCTCACCTTCTAGGGACAGGGGTGGTGAGCAGTTCTTC.